This T cell receptor (beta chain) was profiled in a study of post-analysis software for immune sequencing data. The overall study: Progressive-relapsing, secondary progressive and relapsing-remitting multiple sclerosis were among the disease courses included.

Tagging with unique molecular identifiers was a feature of the TCR beta cDNA libraries. Yield was roughly 500,000 cDNA molecules from around 1 to 10 million T cells. TCRdb passed the PCR reads through MiXCR, listing each CDR3 protein once. The table records approximately 660,000 distinct CDR3 sequences, 55% to 60% of them present only once. Points from the study as a whole: Significantly lower normalized Chao1 diversity was seen in multiple sclerosis patients than in controls. Roughly five TRBV segments occurring more often in patients than controls included TRBV5-6, TRBV5-1 and TRBV20-1. Samples sharing a preparation batch grouped tightly together when assessed by F measure.

Trimming took off 6 bases at V and 6 bases at J, with 14 bases between the two ends. The CDR3 totals 13 residues. Germline lookup yields CDR1 ENHRY and CDR2 SYGVKD. Worth noting for this clonotype: What it binds is not known.

This TCR derives from a girl aged 2 to 10 with multiple sclerosis. The material sequenced was blood. The chain carries TRBV10-3 and TRBJ1-2, with a weak D call TRBD1 (6 bases). Here the CDR3 DNA reads TGTGCCATCAGGGAAACAGGGAGGGATGGCTACACCTTC. It specifies CAIRETGRDGYTF.